The clone carrying this T cell receptor beta chain was observed at least ten times. Via MiXCR, TCRdb re-called the 5' RACE reads, giving one row per CDR3 protein. The sample contains 45,000 or so distinct CDR3 sequences, roughly 6% of which appear only once. The source of the sample is a study of early T cells in non-severe SARS-CoV-2 infection. Germline V gives CDR1 MNHEY, CDR2 SMNVEV (reference sequence). V was trimmed by 3 bases and J by 8 bases, leaving 14 bases between them. This CDR3 has 14 amino acids. The chain carries TRBV27 and TRBJ2-1, with D unresolved. The source of this sequence is an adult who was a healthcare worker with PCR-confirmed SARS-CoV-2 infection or an uninfected control (not recorded which). Sequencing input: whole blood. In DNA, the CDR3 is TGTGCCAGCAGTTTTACATCAGGTTGGGATGAGCAGTTCTTC. It yields the protein CASSFTSGWDEQFF.